This TCR beta chain appears in the sequencing data of a study of T cell responses to AZD1222 COVID-19 vaccine. Study results and caveats: Among vaccine-associated CD4 TCRs, coverage spanned spike, with dominance at 160-218 and 743-854. Seropositivity was recorded at baseline in only a handful of AZD1222 recipients.

Pooling covered second doses at about 4 or about 12 weeks. This clone appeared once. Its target is not known. Clones were sequenced by immunoSEQ multiplex PCR, and TCRdb holds only the in-frame ones, with some missing. This table holds 180,000 or so clones, about 88% found once. The CDR3 loop spans 13 amino acids. Looked up from germline, CDR1 is LNHDA and CDR2 is SQIVND (reference sequence). V was pared by 3 bases and J by 3 bases, with 8 bases between. The V and J genes are TRBV19 and TRBJ1-2, with D uncertain. This TCR derives from an adult who received the AZD1222 COVID-19 vaccine. Sample: peripheral blood, taken 28 days after the second AZD1222 dose. The CDR3 region is CASSILGDYGYTF. As DNA, the CDR3 is TGTGCCAGTAGTATCCTCGGTGACTATGGCTACACCTTC.